Within the sample, the clone carrying this T cell receptor (beta chain) is medium-sized. No antigen is known for it. The junction departs from the called germline gene at one end, perhaps through a read error. The sample has other DNA sequences that encode this CDR3 too. Using immunoSEQ multiplex PCR, the repertoire was profiled, and TCRdb retains in-frame clones only, with some absent. The sample lists about 25,000 clones, around three quarters occurring once. Stated time point: cycle 4 day 1 (C4D1), after more than 5 weeks of nivolumab. The patients all showed relapse after autologous stem cell transplantation, while their brentuximab vedotin exposure varied. Germline values: CDR1 SGHRS, CDR2 YFSETQ. The CDR3 has 15 residues. This entry comes from a study of PD-1 blockade in classical Hodgkin lymphoma. Study-wide results and caveats: Whereas CD4+ TCR diversity had risen significantly by C4D1, CD8+ TCR diversity had not. Repertoire differences lack defined causes, possibly disease activity or prior therapy.

Material: peripheral blood mononuclear cells (PBMCs), obtained before the fourth cycle of nivolumab. The TCR was taken from a human donor with classical Hodgkin lymphoma. The rearrangement joins TRBV5-1 to TRBJ1-5; D possibly corresponds to TRBD1 (6 bases). The DNA of the CDR3 is TGCGCCAGCAGGTTGGATGGGGGGGCAAATCAGCCCCAGCATTTT. As protein: CASRLDGGANQPQHF.